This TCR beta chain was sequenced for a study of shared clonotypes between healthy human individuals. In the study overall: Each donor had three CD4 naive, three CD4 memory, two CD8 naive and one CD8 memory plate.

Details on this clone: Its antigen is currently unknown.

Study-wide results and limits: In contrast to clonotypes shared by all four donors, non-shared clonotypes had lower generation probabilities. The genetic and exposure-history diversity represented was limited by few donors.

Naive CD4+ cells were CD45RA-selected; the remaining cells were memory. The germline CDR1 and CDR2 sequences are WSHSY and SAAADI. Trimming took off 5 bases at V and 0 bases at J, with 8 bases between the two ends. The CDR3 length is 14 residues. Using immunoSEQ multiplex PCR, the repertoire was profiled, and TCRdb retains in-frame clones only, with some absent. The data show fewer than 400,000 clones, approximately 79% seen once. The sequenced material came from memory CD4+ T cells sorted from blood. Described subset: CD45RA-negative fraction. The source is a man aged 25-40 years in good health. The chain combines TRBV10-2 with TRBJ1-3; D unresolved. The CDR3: CASSQTDSGNTIYF. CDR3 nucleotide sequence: TGCGCCAGCAGTCAAACAGACTCTGGAAACACCATATATTTT.